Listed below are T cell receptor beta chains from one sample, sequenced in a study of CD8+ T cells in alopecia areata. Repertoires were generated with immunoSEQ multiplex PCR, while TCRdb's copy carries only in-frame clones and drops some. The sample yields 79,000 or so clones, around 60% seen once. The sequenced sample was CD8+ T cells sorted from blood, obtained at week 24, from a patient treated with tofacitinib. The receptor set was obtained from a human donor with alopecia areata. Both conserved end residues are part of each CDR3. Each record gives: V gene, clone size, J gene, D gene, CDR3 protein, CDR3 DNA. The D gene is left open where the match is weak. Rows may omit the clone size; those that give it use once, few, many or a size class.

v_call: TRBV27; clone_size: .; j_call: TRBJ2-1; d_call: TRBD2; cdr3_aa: CASSLRGTTYYNEQFF; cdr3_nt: TGTGCCAGCAGTTTACGGGGGACTACCTACTACAATGAGCAGTTCTTC
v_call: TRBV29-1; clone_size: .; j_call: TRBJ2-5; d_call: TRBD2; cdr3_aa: CSGGTSSAETQYF; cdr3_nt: TGCAGCGGAGGGACTAGCAGTGCGGAGACCCAGTACTTC
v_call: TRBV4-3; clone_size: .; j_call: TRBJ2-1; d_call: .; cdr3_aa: CASSLQDDYNEQFF; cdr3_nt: TGCGCCAGCAGCCTCCAGGACGATTACAATGAGCAGTTCTTC
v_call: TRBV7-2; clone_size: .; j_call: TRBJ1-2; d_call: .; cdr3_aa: CASSLGYSDGYTF; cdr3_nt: TGTGCCAGCAGCTTAGGATACTCGGATGGCTACACCTTC
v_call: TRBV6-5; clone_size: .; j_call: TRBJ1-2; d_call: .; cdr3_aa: CASSYRQGGYGYTF; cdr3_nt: TGTGCCAGCAGTTACCGGCAGGGCGGGTATGGCTACACCTTC
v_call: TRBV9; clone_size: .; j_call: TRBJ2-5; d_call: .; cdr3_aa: CASSVGYQESTQETQYF; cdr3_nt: TGTGCCAGCAGCGTAGGATATCAGGAATCGACACAAGAGACCCAGTACTTC
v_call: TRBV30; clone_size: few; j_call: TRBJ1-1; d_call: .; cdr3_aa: CAWRAGQNTEAFF; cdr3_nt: TGTGCCTGGAGGGCGGGACAGAACACTGAAGCTTTCTTT
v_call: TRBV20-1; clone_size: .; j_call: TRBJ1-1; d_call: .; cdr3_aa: CSARSGEAFF; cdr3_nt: TGCAGTGCTAGGAGCGGTGAAGCTTTCTTT
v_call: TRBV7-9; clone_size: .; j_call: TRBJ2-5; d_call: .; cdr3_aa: CASSSGALNAETQYF; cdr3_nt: TGTGCCAGCAGCTCGGGGGCGCTAAATGCGGAGACCCAGTACTTC
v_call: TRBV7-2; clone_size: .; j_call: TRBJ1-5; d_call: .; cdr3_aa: CASSLGVKGTNQPQHF; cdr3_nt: TGTGCCAGCAGCTTAGGGGTAAAGGGGACGAATCAGCCCCAGCATTTT
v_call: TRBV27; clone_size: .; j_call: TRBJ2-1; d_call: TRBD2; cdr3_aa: CATKVAGGDSVAEQFF; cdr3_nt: TGTGCCACCAAGGTAGCGGGGGGCGACTCAGTCGCTGAGCAGTTCTTC
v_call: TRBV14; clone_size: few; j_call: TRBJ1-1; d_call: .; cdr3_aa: CASSQGYPGSSTEAFF; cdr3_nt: TGTGCCAGCAGCCAAGGGTATCCGGGGAGTTCCACTGAAGCTTTCTTT
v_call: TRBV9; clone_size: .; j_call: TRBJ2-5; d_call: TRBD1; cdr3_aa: CASSVEGQGPQETQYF; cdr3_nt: TGTGCCAGCAGCGTAGAGGGACAGGGGCCGCAAGAGACCCAGTACTTC
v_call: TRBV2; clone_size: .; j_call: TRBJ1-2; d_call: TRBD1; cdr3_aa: CASSDGQALYGYTF; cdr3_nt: TGTGCCAGCAGTGACGGACAGGCCCTCTATGGCTACACCTTC
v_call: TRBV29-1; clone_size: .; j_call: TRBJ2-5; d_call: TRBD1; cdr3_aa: CSVDEDRVDETQYF; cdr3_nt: TGCAGCGTCGACGAGGACAGGGTCGACGAGACCCAGTACTTC
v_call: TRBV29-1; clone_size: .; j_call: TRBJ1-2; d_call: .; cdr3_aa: CSVEEGGPGYTF; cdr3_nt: TGCAGCGTTGAAGAAGGCGGTCCTGGCTACACCTTC
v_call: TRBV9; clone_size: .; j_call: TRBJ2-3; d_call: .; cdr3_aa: CASSEDTITDTQYF; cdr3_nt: TGTGCCAGCAGCGAGGACACTATCACAGATACGCAGTATTTT
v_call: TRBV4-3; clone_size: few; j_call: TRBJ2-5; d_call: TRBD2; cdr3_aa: CASSQERGGQETQYF; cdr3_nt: TGCGCCAGCAGCCAAGAGCGGGGGGGCCAAGAGACCCAGTACTTC
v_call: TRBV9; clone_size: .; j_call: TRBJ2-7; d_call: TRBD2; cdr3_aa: CASSVSGEGRYEQYF; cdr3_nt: TGTGCCAGCAGCGTCTCTGGGGAGGGCCGATACGAGCAGTACTTC
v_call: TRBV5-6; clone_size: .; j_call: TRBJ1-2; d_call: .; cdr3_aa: CASSLGRGYGYTF; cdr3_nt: TGTGCCAGCAGCTTGGGTAGAGGGTACGGCTACACCTTC
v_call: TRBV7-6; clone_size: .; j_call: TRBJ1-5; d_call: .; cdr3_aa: CASSLDGSDPLYNQPQHF; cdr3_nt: TGTGCCAGCAGCTTAGACGGTAGCGATCCCCTCTACAATCAGCCCCAGCATTTT
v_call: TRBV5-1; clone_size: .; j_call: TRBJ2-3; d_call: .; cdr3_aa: CASSLGFDSTDTQYF; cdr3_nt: TGCGCCAGCAGCTTGGGATTCGATAGCACAGATACGCAGTATTTT
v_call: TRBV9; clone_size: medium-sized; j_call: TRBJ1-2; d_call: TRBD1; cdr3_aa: CASSRTGKRGANYGYTF; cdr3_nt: TGTGCCAGCAGCAGGACAGGGAAGAGAGGAGCTAACTATGGCTACACCTTC
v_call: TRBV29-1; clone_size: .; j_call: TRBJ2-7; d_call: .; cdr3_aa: CSVERRSSYEQYF; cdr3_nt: TGCAGCGTTGAACGGAGGAGCTCCTACGAGCAGTACTTC